This entry describes one T cell receptor (beta chain). The sample is drawn from a study of blood T cell repertoires in COVID-19. On the study more broadly: Samples came from the United States, Italy and Spain, spanning acute and convalescent COVID-19. Sample material is recorded as cDNA or gDNA derived from T cells, B-cell-depleted T cells, or PBMCs.

Here immunoSEQ multiplex PCR was the method, and the copy in TCRdb shows in-frame clones only, minus some. The sample holds fewer than 250,000 clones, under 90% seen once. Individuals drawn from around 24 US areas were about 18 to 90 years old. Germline CDR1 reads LNHDA; CDR2 reads SQIVND (reference sequence). CDR3 size: 13 residues. V was clipped by 2 bases and J by 5 bases, with 7 bases between them. The receptor's source is a woman in her thirties or forties who had been exposed to COVID-19. Source material: PBMCs or T cells enriched from blood (not recorded which). The chain carries TRBV19 and TRBJ1-5; tentative D call: TRBD1 (6 bases). The DNA of the CDR3 is TGTGCCAGTAGTATAAACAGGGATCAGCCCCAGCATTTT. Translation gives CASSINRDQPQHF.